Below, 32 T cell receptor beta chains from the same sample are listed, as sequenced in a study of OX40 agonist ivuxolimab in advanced cancers. The repertoire was sequenced with immunoSEQ multiplex PCR; TCRdb's copy has only in-frame clones and lacks some. This sample has about 90,000 clones, with under 95% found just once. This specimen was CD4+ or CD8+ T cells sorted from blood, taken in a trial of the OX40 agonist ivuxolimab. These receptors were taken from an adult with an advanced solid tumor such as melanoma, head and neck, liver or kidney cancer.

V and J are TRBV11-3 and TRBJ1-1; a weak D match, TRBD1 (5 bases). Germline CDR1 is SGHNT and CDR2 is YENEEA. V was trimmed by 5 bases and J by 4 bases, leaving 14 bases between them. This CDR3 has 14 residues. This chain's CDR3 is CASSLRGVGTEAFF. The CDR3 DNA reads TGTGCCAGCAGCCTGCGGGGGGTCGGCACTGAAGCTTTCTTT. Using reference TRBV11-3 and TRBJ1-1 for the parts outside the CDR3, the full variable domain is EAGVVQSPRYKIIEKKQPVAFWCNPISGHNTLYWYLQNLGQGPELLIRYENEEAVDDSQLPKDRFSAERLKGVDSTLKIQPAELGDSAVYLCASSLRGVGTEAFFGQGTRLTVV.

The chain has TRBV6-5 and TRBJ2-5; perhaps TRBD2 as D (6 bases). Germline CDR1 is MNHEY and CDR2 is SVGAGI. This CDR3 region has 14 residues. V shed 7 bases and J shed 2 bases, with 14 bases lying between them. The CDR3 bases are TGTGCCAGCAAAGGGGCGGGGACTCAAGAGACCCAGTACTTC. Its translation: CASKGAGTQETQYF.

The chain employs TRBV5-4 and TRBJ1-1; no clear D gene. This CDR3 has 11 residues. V shed 2 bases and J shed 6 bases, with 5 bases lying between them. Germline CDR1 and CDR2: SGHNT and YYREEE (reference sequence). The CDR3 is CASSFGAEAFF. CDR3 nucleotides: TGTGCCAGCAGCTTCGGTGCTGAAGCTTTCTTT.

The chain joins TRBV9 to TRBJ2-7; 15 bases align to TRBD2. The CDR3 totals 16 residues. With 3 bases clipped from V and 4 bases from J, the junction kept 5 bases outside the gene matches. CDR1 is SGDLS and CDR2 is YYNGEE in the germline V gene. CDR3 sequence: CASSARTSGRVYEQYF. Here the CDR3 DNA reads TGTGCCAGCAGCGCCAGGACTAGCGGGAGGGTATACGAGCAGTACTTC.

V gene TRBV10-2 combines with J gene TRBJ1-2; D remains unclear. The germline V and J ends were trimmed by 0 bases and 8 bases, with 7 bases remaining between them. Germline V gene data show CDR1 as WSHSY and CDR2 as SAAADI. The CDR3 is 12 amino acids. The CDR3 DNA is TGCGCCAGCAGTGAGTCGATGGGCGGCTACACCTTC. Translating gives CASSESMGGYTF.

The chain employs TRBV28 and TRBJ1-6; D is possibly TRBD1 (5 bases). The CDR3 length is 16 residues. Germline V gene sequence: CDR1 MDHEN, CDR2 SYDVKM. With 5 bases removed from V and 7 bases from J, the gap between germline ends came to 18 bases. The CDR3 DNA is TGTGCCAGCAGTAGTGGGGGGATATTGGCGAATTCACCCCTCCACTTT. Protein product: CASSSGGILANSPLHF.

V and J are TRBV30 and TRBJ2-3; tentative D call: TRBD1 (6 bases). The CDR3 extends over 14 amino acids. The ends were cut back, 7 bases at V and 2 bases at J, with 16 bases in the middle. Germline V gene lookup returns CDR1 GTSNPN and CDR2 SVGIG (reference sequence). CDR3 in amino acids: CAYLGGLTTDTQYF. Here the CDR3 DNA reads TGTGCCTACCTAGGGGGTCTCACCACAGATACGCAGTATTTT.

V and J are TRBV10-3 and TRBJ1-1; 10 bases are shared with TRBD1. From germline, CDR1 is ENHRY and CDR2 SYGVKD. This CDR3 has 18 amino acids. J lost 4 bases, V lost 4 bases, and 15 bases had no gene match. The CDR3: CAISADEGQGSRSTEAFF. In DNA, the CDR3 is TGTGCCATCAGTGCCGACGAGGGACAGGGGTCACGGAGCACTGAAGCTTTCTTT.

This chain joins TRBV27 and TRBJ2-7; no clear D gene. Germline V gives CDR1 MNHEY, CDR2 SMNVEV (reference sequence). Trimming shortened V by 3 bases and J by 0 bases, and 6 bases separated the two germline ends. This CDR3 has 13 residues. The CDR3 region has the DNA TGTGCCAGCAGTTTTTTCGGCTCCTACGAGCAGTACTTC. As protein: CASSFFGSYEQYF.

This chain uses TRBV5-4 with TRBJ2-7; D ambiguous. Germline lookup yields CDR1 SGHNT and CDR2 YYREEE (reference sequence). The CDR3 spans 13 residues. V was trimmed by 2 bases and J by 0 bases, leaving 6 bases between them. CDR3 nucleotides: TGTGCCAGCAGCTTCCCCGACTCCTACGAGCAGTACTTC. Its protein product is CASSFPDSYEQYF.

The chain uses TRBV20-1 and TRBJ2-3, with D possibly being TRBD2 (5 bases). The CDR3 has 11 amino acids. V was clipped by 3 bases and J by 7 bases, with 8 bases between them. Germline CDR1 and CDR2: DFQATT and SNEGSKA (reference sequence). CDR3 coding DNA: TGCAGTGCTAGTTCGGGATATACGCAGTATTTT. Translation gives CSASSGYTQYF.

The rearrangement joins TRBV11-2 to TRBJ2-5, with D unclear. The J call could be wrong; TRBJ2-7 is a better fit for the DNA end. The CDR3 is 14 amino acids. Germline CDR1 SGHAT, CDR2 FQNNGV. CDR3 amino acids: CASSFTSIGDEQYF. As DNA, the CDR3 is TGTGCCAGCAGCTTTACATCAATTGGGGACGAGCAGTACTTC.

The rearrangement uses TRBV19 and TRBJ2-1; D might be TRBD1 (5 bases). The CDR3 totals 15 residues. The germline V and J ends were trimmed by 3 bases and 6 bases, with 15 bases remaining between them. The germline CDR1 and CDR2 sequences are LNHDA and SQIVND (reference sequence). CDR3 in amino acids: CASSILQGSSNEQFF. CDR3 nucleotides: TGTGCCAGTAGTATTCTGCAGGGATCAAGCAATGAGCAGTTCTTC.

In the case of this clone: The junction differs from germline at one of its ends, possibly a read error. This chain joins TRBV7-3 and TRBJ2-1; no clear D gene. CDR1 SGHTA and CDR2 FQGTGA come from the germline V gene. The CDR3 is made up of 14 amino acids. The CDR3 loop is CASSLTSSNNEQFF. CDR3 sequence (DNA): TGTGCCAGCAGCTTAACTAGCTCCAACAATGAGCAGTTCTTC.

The chain links TRBV5-1 to TRBJ2-2; 7 bases match TRBD2. CDR3 length equals 15 residues. Germline CDR1 and CDR2: SGHRS and YFSETQ. V trimming: 7 bases; J trimming: 0 bases; junction bases outside the gene matches: 6. CDR3 sequence reads: CASFWGGANTGELFF. The CDR3 nucleotides are TGCGCCAGCTTCTGGGGGGGAGCGAACACCGGGGAGCTGTTTTTT.

The chain couples TRBV19 to TRBJ2-1; D might be TRBD2 (5 bases). The V gene's germline CDR1 is LNHDA and CDR2 SQIVND (reference sequence). CDR3 size: 14 residues. V gave up 3 bases and J gave up 8 bases, with 14 bases separating them. CDR3 protein: CASSILGPRDEQFF. CDR3 bases: TGTGCCAGTAGTATCCTCGGGCCGAGGGATGAGCAGTTCTTC.

The chain carries TRBV6-4 and TRBJ1-5; D gene ambiguous. The CDR3 consists of 13 residues. V lost 5 bases and J lost 0, with 5 bases in between. Germline V lookup: CDR1 MRHNA, CDR2 SNTAGT. This CDR3 reads CASSLDSNQPQHF. CDR3 coding DNA: TGTGCCAGCAGTCTGGATAGCAATCAGCCCCAGCATTTT.

The table lists this clone with a count of one. The rearrangement links TRBV6-1 to TRBJ1-2, with D uncertain. The CDR3 has 13 amino acids. Between the trimmed V and J ends, which lost 3 bases and 1 base, there was a span of 6 bases. The germline gives CDR1 MNHNS, CDR2 SASEGT. CDR3 protein: CASSDNSNYGYTF. The CDR3 coding sequence is TGTGCCAGCAGTGATAACAGTAACTATGGCTACACCTTC.

The chain recombines TRBV5-8 with TRBJ2-2; D uncertain. Trimming took off 0 bases at V and 3 bases at J, with 3 bases between the two ends. The V gene's germline CDR1 is SGHTS and CDR2 YDEGEE. CDR3 length: 13 amino acids. In DNA form, the CDR3 reads TGTGCCAGCAGCTTGGCCGACACCGGGGAGCTGTTTTTT. This sequence encodes CASSLADTGELFF.

The rearrangement joins TRBV2 to TRBJ2-2; TRBD2 is a possible D gene (6 bases). This CDR3 region has 12 residues. The germline CDR1 and CDR2 sequences are SNHLY and FYNNEI. V was clipped by 8 bases and J by 8 bases, with 12 bases between them. CDR3 residues: CASARDLGELFF. CDR3 in DNA: TGTGCCAGCGCCAGGGACTTGGGGGAGCTGTTTTTT.

J is TRBJ2-1 and V is TRBV19; 13 positions agree with TRBD2. Germline assignment: CDR1 LNHDA and CDR2 SQIVND (reference sequence). This CDR3 is built from 18 residues. The V gene end was trimmed by 7 bases and the J gene end by 0 bases; junction bases not matched to a gene: 9. The CDR3 here is CASKGLAGAALSYNEQFF. As DNA, the CDR3 is TGTGCCAGTAAAGGACTAGCGGGAGCAGCCCTCTCCTACAATGAGCAGTTCTTC.

The chain has TRBV5-1 and TRBJ2-7; D unresolved. CDR1 and CDR2 (germline): SGHRS, YFSETQ. This CDR3 is 15 amino acids long. V lost 0 bases, J lost 2 bases, and 12 bases lay in between. CDR3 in amino acids: CASSLVGDKAYEQYF. CDR3 sequence (DNA): TGCGCCAGCAGCTTGGTAGGAGATAAGGCCTACGAGCAGTACTTC.

The chain carries TRBV5-1 and TRBJ2-3; 9 bases map to TRBD2. Per the germline V gene, CDR1 is SGHRS and CDR2 is YFSETQ. V shed 1 base and J 0 bases; nucleotides not matched to a gene: 9. This CDR3 comprises 18 residues. CDR3 nucleotides: TGCGCCAGCAGCTTGCCACAAGCGGGAGGAACTAGCACAGATACGCAGTATTTT. Its protein is CASSLPQAGGTSTDTQYF.

J is TRBJ2-3 and V is TRBV15; D is uncertain. The V end lost 4 bases, the J end lost 8 bases, and 10 bases lay between the germline ends. Germline-derived CDR1 and CDR2 are LNHNV and YYDKDF (reference sequence). The CDR3 is 12 amino acids. CDR3 region: CATSKEVGTQYF. The CDR3 DNA reads TGTGCCACCAGCAAAGAGGTTGGTACGCAGTATTTT.

The gene calls are TRBV19 and TRBJ1-5, with 7 positions matching TRBD1. The trim removed 4 bases at V and 4 bases at J, leaving 7 bases unmatched. Germline V gene data show CDR1 as LNHDA and CDR2 as SQIVND (reference sequence). CDR3 length equals 15 residues. The DNA for the CDR3 is TGTGCCAGTAGTAAAGGACAGGCCGTTAATCAGCCCCAGCATTTT. Amino acids: CASSKGQAVNQPQHF.

The chain couples TRBV28 to TRBJ2-7; D unclear. This CDR3 comprises 12 residues. Trimming stripped 7 bases from V and 1 base from J, with 8 bases between. The V gene's germline CDR1 is MDHEN and CDR2 SYDVKM. The CDR3 DNA follows: TGTGCCAGCACCGGCGTGTCCTACGAGCAGTACTTC. Amino acid sequence: CASTGVSYEQYF.

This clone has only one observation. This chain joins TRBV11-2 and TRBJ2-2; D is unresolved. The CDR3 contains 13 residues. V dropped 0 bases and J dropped 5 bases, with 4 bases sitting between them. Germline V lookup: CDR1 SGHAT, CDR2 FQNNGV. For the CDR3, the DNA is TGTGCCAGCAGCTTAGACGCAACCGGGGAGCTGTTTTTT. This sequence encodes CASSLDATGELFF.

The rearrangement links TRBV4-1 to TRBJ2-7, with TRBD2 matching 11 bases. CDR3 size: 17 residues. Per germline, CDR1 MGHRA and CDR2 YSYEKL. V lost 4 bases to trimming and J lost 1 base; unmatched junction nucleotides: 9. CDR3 amino acids: CASSRLAGGGDSYEQYF. The CDR3 nucleotides read TGCGCCAGCAGCCGCCTAGCGGGAGGAGGGGATTCCTACGAGCAGTACTTC.

The rearrangement uses TRBV6-6 and TRBJ1-5, with unresolved D. The V gene lost 0 bases and the J gene lost 5 bases, with 14 bases spanning the gap. This CDR3 contains 16 residues. The germline V gene has CDR1 MNHNY and CDR2 SVGAGI (reference sequence). The CDR3 nucleotides are TGTGCCAGCAGTTACTCGTCCCCAGCAGTCCATCAGCCCCAGCATTTT. Amino acids: CASSYSSPAVHQPQHF.

This clone was counted only a few times. The V and J genes are TRBV7-2 and TRBJ2-5; 8 positions match TRBD1. CDR3 length: 12 amino acids. The V and J ends lost 1 base and 13 bases, in that order; junction bases with no gene match: 5. Germline assignment: CDR1 SGHTA and CDR2 FQGNSA. The CDR3 loop reads CASSLETGVLYF. The DNA for the CDR3 is TGTGCCAGCAGCTTAGAGACAGGGGTTCTGTACTTC. The whole variable domain, filled in from reference TRBV7-2 and TRBJ2-5, reads GAGVSQSPSNKVTEKGKDVELRCDPISGHTALYWYRQSLGQGLEFLIYFQGNSAPDKSGLPSDRFSAERTGGSVSTLTIQRTQQEDSAVYLCASSLETGVLYFGPGTRLLVL.

The chain combines TRBV2 with TRBJ2-7; TRBD2 agrees at 10 bases. Looked up from germline, CDR1 is SNHLY and CDR2 is FYNNEI. This CDR3 region has 15 residues. The J segment lost 6 bases and the V segment lost 7 bases, leaving 12 bases of the junction unmatched. The CDR3 nucleotides read TGTGCCAGCACCCTTACTAGCGGGACGTCTGGCGAGCAGTACTTC. Encoded protein: CASTLTSGTSGEQYF.

The chain employs TRBV6-5 and TRBJ1-4; D is uncertain. V shed 2 bases and J shed 6 bases, with 13 bases lying between them. CDR3 length: 15 amino acids. Looked up from germline, CDR1 is MNHEY and CDR2 is SVGAGI. The CDR3 DNA reads as TGTGCCAGCAGTTACAGGTTTTTGGGATATGAAAAACTGTTTTTT. This gives the protein CASSYRFLGYEKLFF.